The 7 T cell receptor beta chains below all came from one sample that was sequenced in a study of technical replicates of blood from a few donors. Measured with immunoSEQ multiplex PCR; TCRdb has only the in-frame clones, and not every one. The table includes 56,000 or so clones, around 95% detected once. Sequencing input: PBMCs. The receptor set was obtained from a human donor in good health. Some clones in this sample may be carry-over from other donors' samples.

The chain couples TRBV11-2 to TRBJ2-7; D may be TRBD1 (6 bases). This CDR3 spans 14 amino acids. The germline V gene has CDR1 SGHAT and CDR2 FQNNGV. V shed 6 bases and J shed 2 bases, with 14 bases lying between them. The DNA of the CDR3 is TGTGCCAGCAGGGGGAGTGGGGGCCCCTACGAGCAGTACTTC. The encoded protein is CASRGSGGPYEQYF.

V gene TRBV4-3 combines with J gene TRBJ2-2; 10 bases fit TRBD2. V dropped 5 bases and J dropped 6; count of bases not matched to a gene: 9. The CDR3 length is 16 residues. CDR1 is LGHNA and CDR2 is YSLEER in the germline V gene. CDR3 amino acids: CASSSRVAGGAGELFF. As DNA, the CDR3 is TGCGCCAGCAGCTCCCGGGTAGCGGGGGGCGCCGGGGAGCTGTTTTTT.

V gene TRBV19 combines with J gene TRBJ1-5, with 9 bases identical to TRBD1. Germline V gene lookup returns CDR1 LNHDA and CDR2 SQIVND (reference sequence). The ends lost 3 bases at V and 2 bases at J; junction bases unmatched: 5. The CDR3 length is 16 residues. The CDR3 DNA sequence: TGTGCCAGTAGTATCCCCCGGGACAGGGGCAATCAGCCCCAGCATTTT. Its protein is CASSIPRDRGNQPQHF.

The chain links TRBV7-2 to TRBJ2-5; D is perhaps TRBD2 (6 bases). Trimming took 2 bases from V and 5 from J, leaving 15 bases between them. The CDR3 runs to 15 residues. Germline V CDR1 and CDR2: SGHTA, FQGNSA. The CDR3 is CASSLFSGSGETQYF. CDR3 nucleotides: TGTGCCAGCAGCTTATTCTCGGGGAGCGGGGAGACCCAGTACTTC.

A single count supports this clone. CDR3 coding DNA: TGTGCCAGCAGCCGGACAGTTAACTATGGCTACACCTTC. Translating it yields CASSRTVNYGYTF. The rearrangement joins TRBV7-8 to TRBJ1-2; weak D call: TRBD1 (6 bases). V was trimmed by 5 bases and J by 1 base, leaving 8 bases between them. Germline V gene sequence: CDR1 SGHVS, CDR2 FQNEAQ. CDR3 length: 13 residues. Full variable domain (rest looked up from reference TRBV7-8 and TRBJ1-2): GAGVSQSPRYKVAKRGQDVALRCDPISGHVSLFWYQQALGQGPEFLTYFQNEAQLDKSGLPSDRFFAERPEGSVSTLKIQRTQQEDSAVYLCASSRTVNYGYTFGSGTRLTVV.

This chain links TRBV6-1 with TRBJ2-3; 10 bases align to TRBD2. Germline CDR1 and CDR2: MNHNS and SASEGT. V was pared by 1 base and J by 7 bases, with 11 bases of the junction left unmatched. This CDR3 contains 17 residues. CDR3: CASSEVASSGSRNTQYF. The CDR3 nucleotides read TGTGCCAGCAGTGAAGTGGCGTCTAGCGGGAGCAGAAATACGCAGTATTTT.

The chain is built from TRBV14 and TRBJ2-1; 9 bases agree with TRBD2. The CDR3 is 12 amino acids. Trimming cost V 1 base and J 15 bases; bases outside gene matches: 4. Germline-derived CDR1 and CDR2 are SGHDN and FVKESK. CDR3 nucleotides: TGTGCCAGCAGCCAAGTCCAAGCGGGGGGGTTCTTC. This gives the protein CASSQVQAGGFF.